This TCR beta chain derives from a study of post-analysis software for immune sequencing data. Study summary: Relapsing-remitting, secondary progressive and progressive-relapsing forms made up the multiple sclerosis disease courses. Study results and limitations: Controls showed lower frequencies than patients for several TRBV segments, and TRBV5-6, TRBV5-1 and TRBV20-1 were among these.

The authors incorporated unique molecular identifiers into the TCR beta cDNA libraries. MiXCR was run by TCRdb on the PCR reads, yielding one entry per CDR3 protein. The sample lists 160,000 or so distinct CDR3 sequences; about 36% were seen once. Germline loops: CDR1 SGHTA, CDR2 FQGNSA. There are 14 residues in the CDR3. This clonotype was seen just once. Its antigen remains unknown. The sequences come from blood, collected after autologous hematopoietic stem cell transplantation. The chain joins TRBV7-2 to TRBJ2-4; 10 bases line up with TRBD2. The DNA end lines up better with TRBJ2-7; the J call may be wrong. The TCR comes from a girl aged 10 to 17 with multiple sclerosis. The CDR3: CASSLVVAGGEQYF. The CDR3 DNA reads TGTGCCAGCAGCTTAGTGGTAGCGGGGGGCGAGCAGTACTTC.